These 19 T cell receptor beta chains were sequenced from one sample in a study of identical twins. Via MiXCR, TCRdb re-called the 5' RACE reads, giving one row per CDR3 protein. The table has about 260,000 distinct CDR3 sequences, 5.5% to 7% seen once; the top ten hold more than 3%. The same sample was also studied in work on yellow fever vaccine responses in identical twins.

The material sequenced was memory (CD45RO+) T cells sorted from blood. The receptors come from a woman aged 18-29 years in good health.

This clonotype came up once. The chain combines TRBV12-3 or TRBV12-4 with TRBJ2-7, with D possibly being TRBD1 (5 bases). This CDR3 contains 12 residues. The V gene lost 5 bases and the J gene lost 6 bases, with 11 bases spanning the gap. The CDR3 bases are TGTGCCAGCAGTAAGGGGTGGGGCGAGCAGTACTTC. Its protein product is CASSKGWGEQYF.

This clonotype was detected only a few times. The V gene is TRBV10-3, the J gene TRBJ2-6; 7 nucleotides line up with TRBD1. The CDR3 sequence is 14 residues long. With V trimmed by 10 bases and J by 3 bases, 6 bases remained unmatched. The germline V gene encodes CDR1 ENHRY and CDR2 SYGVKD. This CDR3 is CATSDRVGANVLTF. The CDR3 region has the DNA TGTGCCACCTCCGACAGGGTTGGGGCCAACGTCCTGACTTTC.

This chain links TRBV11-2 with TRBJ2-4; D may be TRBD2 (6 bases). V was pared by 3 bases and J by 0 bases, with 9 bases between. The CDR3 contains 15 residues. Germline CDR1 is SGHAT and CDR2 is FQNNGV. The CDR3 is CASSFGSLAKNIQYF. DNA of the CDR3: TGTGCCAGCAGCTTCGGGAGCCTAGCCAAAAACATTCAGTACTTC.

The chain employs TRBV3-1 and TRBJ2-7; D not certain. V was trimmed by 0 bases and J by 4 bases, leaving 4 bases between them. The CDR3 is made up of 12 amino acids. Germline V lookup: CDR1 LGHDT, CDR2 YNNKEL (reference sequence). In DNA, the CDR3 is TGTGCCAGCAGCCAAGATAAGTACGAGCAGTACTTC. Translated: CASSQDKYEQYF.

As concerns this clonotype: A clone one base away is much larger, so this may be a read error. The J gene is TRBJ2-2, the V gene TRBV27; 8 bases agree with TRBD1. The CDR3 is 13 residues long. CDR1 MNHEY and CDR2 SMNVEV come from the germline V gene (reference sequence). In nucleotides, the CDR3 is TGTACCAGCAGTGACAGGGGCACCGGGGAGCTGTTTTTT. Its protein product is CTSSDRGTGELFF.

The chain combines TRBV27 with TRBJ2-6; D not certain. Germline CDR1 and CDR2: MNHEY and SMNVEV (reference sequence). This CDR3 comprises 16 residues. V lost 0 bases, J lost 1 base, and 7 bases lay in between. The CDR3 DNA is TGTGCCAGCAGTTTATCGGTCGCGTCTGGGGCCAACGTCCTGACTTTC. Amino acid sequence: CASSLSVASGANVLTF.

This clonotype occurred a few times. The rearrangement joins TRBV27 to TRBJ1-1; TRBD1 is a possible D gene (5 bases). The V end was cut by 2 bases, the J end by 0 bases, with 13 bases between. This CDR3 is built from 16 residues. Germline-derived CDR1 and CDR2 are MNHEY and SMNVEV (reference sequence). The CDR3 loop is CASSLRAGSMNTEAFF. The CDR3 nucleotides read TGTGCCAGCAGTTTACGGGCAGGGAGCATGAACACTGAAGCTTTCTTT.

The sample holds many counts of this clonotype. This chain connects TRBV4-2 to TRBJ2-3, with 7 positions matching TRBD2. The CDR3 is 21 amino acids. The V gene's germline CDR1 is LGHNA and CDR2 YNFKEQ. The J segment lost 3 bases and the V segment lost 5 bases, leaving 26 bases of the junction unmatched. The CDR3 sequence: CASSARPLGAGDWGNTDTQYF. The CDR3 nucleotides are TGTGCCAGCAGCGCCCGGCCCTTAGGGGCGGGGGACTGGGGAAATACAGATACGCAGTATTTT.

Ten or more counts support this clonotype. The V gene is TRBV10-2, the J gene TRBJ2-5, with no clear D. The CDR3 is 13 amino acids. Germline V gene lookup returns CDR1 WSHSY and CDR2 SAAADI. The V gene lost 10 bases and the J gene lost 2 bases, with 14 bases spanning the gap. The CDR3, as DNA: TGCGCCACCCTGGAACGTAAACAAGAGACCCAGTACTTC. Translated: CATLERKQETQYF.

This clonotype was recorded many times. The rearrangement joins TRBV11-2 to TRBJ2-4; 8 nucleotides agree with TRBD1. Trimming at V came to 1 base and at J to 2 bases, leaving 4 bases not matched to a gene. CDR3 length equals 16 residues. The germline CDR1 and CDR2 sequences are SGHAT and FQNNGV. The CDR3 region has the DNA TGTGCCAGCAGCTTAGGGACAGGGAGAACCAAAAACATTCAGTACTTC. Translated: CASSLGTGRTKNIQYF.

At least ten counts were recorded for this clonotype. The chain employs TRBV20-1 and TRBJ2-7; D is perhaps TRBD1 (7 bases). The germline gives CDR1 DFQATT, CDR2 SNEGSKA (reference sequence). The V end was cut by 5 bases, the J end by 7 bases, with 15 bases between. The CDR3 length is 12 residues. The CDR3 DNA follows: TGCAGTGCTGAGAGACAGGGAGGTGAGCAGTACGTC. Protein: CSAERQGGEQYV.

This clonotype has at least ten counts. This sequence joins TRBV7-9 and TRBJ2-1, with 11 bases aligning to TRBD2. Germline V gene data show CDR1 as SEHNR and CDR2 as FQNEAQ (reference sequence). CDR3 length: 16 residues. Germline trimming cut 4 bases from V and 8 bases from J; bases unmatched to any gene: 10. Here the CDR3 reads CASSSTNMGLADEQFF. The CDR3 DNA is TGTGCCAGCAGCTCAACCAATATGGGACTAGCGGATGAGCAGTTCTTC.

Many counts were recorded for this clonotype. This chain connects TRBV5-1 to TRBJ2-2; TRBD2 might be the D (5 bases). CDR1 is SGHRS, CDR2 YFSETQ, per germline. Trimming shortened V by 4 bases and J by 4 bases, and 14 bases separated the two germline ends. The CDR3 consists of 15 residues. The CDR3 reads CASSPTWGATGELFF. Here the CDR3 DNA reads TGCGCCAGCAGCCCCACGTGGGGAGCCACCGGGGAGCTGTTTTTT.

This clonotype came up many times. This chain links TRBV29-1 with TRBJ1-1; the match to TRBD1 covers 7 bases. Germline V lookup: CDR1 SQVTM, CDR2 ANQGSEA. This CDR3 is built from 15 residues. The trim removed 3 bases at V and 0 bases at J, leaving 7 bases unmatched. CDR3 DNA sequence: TGCAGCGTTGACGTCGAAGGGGGCATGAACACTGAAGCTTTCTTT. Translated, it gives CSVDVEGGMNTEAFF.

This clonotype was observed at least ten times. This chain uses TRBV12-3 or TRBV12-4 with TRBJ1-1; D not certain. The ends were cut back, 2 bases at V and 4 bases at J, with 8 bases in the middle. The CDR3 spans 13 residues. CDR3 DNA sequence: TGTGCCAGCAGTTTATCCCCTGTCACTGAAGCTTTCTTT. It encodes CASSLSPVTEAFF.

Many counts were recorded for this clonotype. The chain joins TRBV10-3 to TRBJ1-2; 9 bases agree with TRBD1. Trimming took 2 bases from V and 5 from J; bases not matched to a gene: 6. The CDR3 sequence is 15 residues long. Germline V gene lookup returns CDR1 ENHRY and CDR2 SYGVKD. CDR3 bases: TGTGCCATCAGTGAGCAAGGACAGGGGAGATATGGCTACACCTTC. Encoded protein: CAISEQGQGRYGYTF.

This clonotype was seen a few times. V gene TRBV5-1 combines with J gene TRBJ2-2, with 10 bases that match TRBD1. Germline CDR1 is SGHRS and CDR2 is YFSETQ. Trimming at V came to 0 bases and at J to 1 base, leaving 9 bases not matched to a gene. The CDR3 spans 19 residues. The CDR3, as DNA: TGCGCCAGCAGCTTGGGGTCGGACAGGGGGATTTGGAACACCGGGGAGCTGTTTTTT. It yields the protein CASSLGSDRGIWNTGELFF.

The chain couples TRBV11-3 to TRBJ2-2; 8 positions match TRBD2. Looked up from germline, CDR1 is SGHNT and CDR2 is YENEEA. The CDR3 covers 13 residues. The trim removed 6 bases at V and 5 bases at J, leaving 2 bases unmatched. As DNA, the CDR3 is TGTGCCAGCAGGCGGGAGGTGACCGGGGAGCTGTTTTTT. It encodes CASRREVTGELFF.

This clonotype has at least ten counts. CDR3 DNA: TGTGCCACCAGTGATTCCCGGACAGGACGGTCTGACACCATATATTTT. This gives the protein CATSDSRTGRSDTIYF. The chain couples TRBV24-1 to TRBJ1-3, with 7 positions matching TRBD1. The germline CDR1 and CDR2 sequences are KGHDR and SFDVKD. J was trimmed by 8 bases and V by 2 bases; bases with no gene match: 11. This CDR3 comprises 16 residues.